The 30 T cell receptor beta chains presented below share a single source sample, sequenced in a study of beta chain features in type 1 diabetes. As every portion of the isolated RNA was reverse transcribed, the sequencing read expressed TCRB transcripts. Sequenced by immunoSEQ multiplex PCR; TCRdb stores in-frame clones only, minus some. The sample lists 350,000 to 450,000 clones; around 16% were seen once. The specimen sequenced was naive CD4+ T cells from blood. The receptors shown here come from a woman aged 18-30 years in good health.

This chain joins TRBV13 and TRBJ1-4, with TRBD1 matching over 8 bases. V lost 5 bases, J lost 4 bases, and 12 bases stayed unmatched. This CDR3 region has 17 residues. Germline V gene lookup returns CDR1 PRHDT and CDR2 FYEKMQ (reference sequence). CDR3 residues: CASSQSARGQVNEKLFF. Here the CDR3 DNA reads TGTGCCAGCAGCCAGTCTGCCAGGGGGCAAGTTAATGAAAAACTGTTTTTT.

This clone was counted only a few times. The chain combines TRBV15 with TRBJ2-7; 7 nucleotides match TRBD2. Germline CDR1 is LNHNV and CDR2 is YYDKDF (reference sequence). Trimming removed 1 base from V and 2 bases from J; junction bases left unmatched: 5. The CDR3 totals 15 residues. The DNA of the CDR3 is TGTGCCACCAGCAGAGTTAAGGGAGGGCCCTACGAGCAGTACTTC. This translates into CATSRVKGGPYEQYF. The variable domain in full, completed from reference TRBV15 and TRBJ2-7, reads DAMVIQNPRYQVTQFGKPVTLSCSQTLNHNVMYWYQQKSSQAPKLLFHYYDKDFNNEADTPDNFQSRRPNTSFCFLDIRSPGLGDTAMYLCATSRVKGGPYEQYFGPGTRLTVT.

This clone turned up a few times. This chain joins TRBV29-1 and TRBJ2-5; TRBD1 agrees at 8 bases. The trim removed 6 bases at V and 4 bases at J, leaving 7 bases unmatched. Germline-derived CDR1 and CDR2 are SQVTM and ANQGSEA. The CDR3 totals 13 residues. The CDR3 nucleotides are TGCAGCGTGGGGAACACAGGGGGAGAGACCCAGTACTTC. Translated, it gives CSVGNTGGETQYF.

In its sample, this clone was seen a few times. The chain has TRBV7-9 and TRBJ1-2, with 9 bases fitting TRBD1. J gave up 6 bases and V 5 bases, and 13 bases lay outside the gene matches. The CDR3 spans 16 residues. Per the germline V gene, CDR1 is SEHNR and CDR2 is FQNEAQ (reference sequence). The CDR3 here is CASSTGWGQGFDGYTF. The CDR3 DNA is TGTGCCAGCAGCACAGGATGGGGACAGGGATTTGATGGCTACACCTTC. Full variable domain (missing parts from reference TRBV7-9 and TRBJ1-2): DTGVSQNPRHKITKRGQNVTFRCDPISEHNRLYWYRQTLGQGPEFLTYFQNEAQLEKSRLLSDRFSAERPKGSFSTLEIQRTEQGDSAMYLCASSTGWGQGFDGYTFGSGTRLTVV.

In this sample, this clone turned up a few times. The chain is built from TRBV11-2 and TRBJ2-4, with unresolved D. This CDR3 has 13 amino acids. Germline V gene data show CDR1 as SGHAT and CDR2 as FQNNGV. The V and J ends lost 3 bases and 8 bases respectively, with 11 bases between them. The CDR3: CASSLPPAHIQYF. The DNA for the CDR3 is TGTGCCAGCAGCTTGCCCCCCGCGCACATTCAGTACTTC.

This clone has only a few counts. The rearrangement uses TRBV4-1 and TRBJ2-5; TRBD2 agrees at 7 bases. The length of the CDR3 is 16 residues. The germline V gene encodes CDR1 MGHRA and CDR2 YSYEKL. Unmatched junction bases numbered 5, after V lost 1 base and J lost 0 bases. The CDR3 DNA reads TGCGCCAGCAGCCAAGTACGGGGAGGGTACCAAGAGACCCAGTACTTC. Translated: CASSQVRGGYQETQYF.

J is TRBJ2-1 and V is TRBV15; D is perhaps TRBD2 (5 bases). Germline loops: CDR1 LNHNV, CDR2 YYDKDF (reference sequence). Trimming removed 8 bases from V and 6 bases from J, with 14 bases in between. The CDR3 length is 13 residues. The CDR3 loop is CATRASGSNEQFF. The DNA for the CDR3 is TGTGCCACCCGTGCCAGCGGTAGCAATGAGCAGTTCTTC.

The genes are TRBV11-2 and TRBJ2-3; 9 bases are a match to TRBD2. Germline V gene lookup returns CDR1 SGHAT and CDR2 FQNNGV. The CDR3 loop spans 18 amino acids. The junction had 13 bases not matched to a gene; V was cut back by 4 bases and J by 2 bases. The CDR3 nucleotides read TGTGCCAGCAGCTCAGGAAAGCGTAGACTAGCGGACACAGATACGCAGTATTTT. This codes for CASSSGKRRLADTDTQYF.

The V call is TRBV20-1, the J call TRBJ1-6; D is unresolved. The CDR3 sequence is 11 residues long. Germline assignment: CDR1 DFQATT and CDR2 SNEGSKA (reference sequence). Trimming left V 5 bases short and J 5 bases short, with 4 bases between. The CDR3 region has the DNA TGCAGTGCTCATGATAATTCACCCCTCCACTTT. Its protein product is CSAHDNSPLHF.

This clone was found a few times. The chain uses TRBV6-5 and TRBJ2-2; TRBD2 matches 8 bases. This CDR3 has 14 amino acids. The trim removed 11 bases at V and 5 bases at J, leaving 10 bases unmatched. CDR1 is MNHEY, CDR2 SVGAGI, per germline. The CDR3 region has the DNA TGTGCCTGCCTCCGGGAGGGAGGGACCGGGGAGCTGTTTTTT. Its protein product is CACLREGGTGELFF.

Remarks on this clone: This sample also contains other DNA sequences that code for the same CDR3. The chain's CDR3 is CASSLGHNSNQPQHF. Written as DNA, the CDR3 is TGTGCCAGCAGCTTAGGGCATAATAGCAATCAGCCCCAGCATTTT. The chain couples TRBV7-9 to TRBJ1-5; the D is unclear. Trimming took off 1 base at V and 0 bases at J, with 7 bases between the two ends. The CDR3 runs 15 residues. CDR1 and CDR2 from the germline V gene are SEHNR and FQNEAQ (reference sequence).

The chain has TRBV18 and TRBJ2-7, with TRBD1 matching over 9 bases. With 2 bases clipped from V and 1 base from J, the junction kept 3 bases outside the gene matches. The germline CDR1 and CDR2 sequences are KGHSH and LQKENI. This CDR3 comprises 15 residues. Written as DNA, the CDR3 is TGTGCCAGCTCACCAGGGACAGGGCCTTCCTACGAGCAGTACTTC. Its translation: CASSPGTGPSYEQYF.

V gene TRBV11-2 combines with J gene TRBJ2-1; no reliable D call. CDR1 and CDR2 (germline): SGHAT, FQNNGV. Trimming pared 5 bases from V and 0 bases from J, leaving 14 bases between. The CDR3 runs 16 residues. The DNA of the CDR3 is TGTGCCAGCAGCGCCCTCGGTGCGAGCTCCTACAATGAGCAGTTCTTC. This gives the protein CASSALGASSYNEQFF.

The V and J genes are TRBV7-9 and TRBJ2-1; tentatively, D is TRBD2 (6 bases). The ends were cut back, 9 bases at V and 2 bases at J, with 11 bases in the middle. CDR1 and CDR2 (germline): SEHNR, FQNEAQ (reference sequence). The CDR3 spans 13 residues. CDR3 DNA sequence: TGTGCCAGGGGCGGGGAGACCTACAATGAGCAGTTCTTC. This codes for CARGGETYNEQFF.

Here the CDR3 DNA reads TGCAGCGTTGAAGATCCAGGTTTAAGGTTCGAGACCCAGTACTTC. Its protein is CSVEDPGLRFETQYF. The gene calls are TRBV29-1 and TRBJ2-5; no definite D call. CDR3 length equals 15 residues. V lost 0 bases and J lost 5, with 16 bases in between. The germline V gene encodes CDR1 SQVTM and CDR2 ANQGSEA.

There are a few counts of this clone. The CDR3 protein is CARRGTGGGEQYF. CDR3 nucleotides: TGTGCCAGAAGAGGGACAGGGGGCGGCGAGCAGTACTTC. This chain uses TRBV2 with TRBJ2-7, with 12 bases that match TRBD1. The germline V gene encodes CDR1 SNHLY and CDR2 FYNNEI. This CDR3 spans 13 amino acids. J gave up 6 bases and V 9 bases, and 6 bases lay outside the gene matches.

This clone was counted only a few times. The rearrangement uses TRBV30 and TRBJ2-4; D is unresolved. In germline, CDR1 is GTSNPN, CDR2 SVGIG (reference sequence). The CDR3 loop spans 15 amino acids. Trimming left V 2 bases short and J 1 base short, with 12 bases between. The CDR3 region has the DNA TGTGCCTGGAGTACCGAGCGAATGGCCAAAAACATTCAGTACTTC. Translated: CAWSTERMAKNIQYF.

The DNA of the CDR3 is TGTGCCAGCAGCCCCTCAGGACAGGGGAATGAAAAACTGTTTTTT. This gives the protein CASSPSGQGNEKLFF. The genes are TRBV5-6 and TRBJ1-4, with 9 positions matching TRBD1. Germline V gene sequence: CDR1 SGHDT, CDR2 YYEEEE. CDR3 size: 15 residues. V trimming: 4 bases; J trimming: 5 bases; junction bases outside the gene matches: 6. Drawing the rest from reference TRBV5-6 and TRBJ1-4, the complete variable domain is DAGVTQSPTHLIKTRGQQVTLRCSPKSGHDTVSWYQQALGQGPQFIFQYYEEEERQRGNFPDRFSGHQFPNYSSELNVNALLLGDSALYLCASSPSGQGNEKLFFGSGTQLSVL.

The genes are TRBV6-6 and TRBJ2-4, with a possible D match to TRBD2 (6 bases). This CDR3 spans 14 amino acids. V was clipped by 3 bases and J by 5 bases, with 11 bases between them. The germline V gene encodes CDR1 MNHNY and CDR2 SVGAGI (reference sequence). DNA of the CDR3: TGTGCCAGCAGTTATGCGGGAAGGGAAAACATTCAGTACTTC. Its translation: CASSYAGRENIQYF.

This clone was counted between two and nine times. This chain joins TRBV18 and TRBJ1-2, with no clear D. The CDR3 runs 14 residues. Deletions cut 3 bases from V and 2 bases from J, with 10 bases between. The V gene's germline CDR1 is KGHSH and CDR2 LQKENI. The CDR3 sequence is CASSPWTGNYGYTF. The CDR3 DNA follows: TGTGCCAGCTCACCCTGGACTGGGAACTATGGCTACACCTTC.

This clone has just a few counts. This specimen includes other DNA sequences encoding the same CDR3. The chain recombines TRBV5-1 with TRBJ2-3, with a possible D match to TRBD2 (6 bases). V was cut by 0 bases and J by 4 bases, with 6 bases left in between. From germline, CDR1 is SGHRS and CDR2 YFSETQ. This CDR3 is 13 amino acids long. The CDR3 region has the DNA TGCGCCAGCAGCTTGGGGGGGGCAGATACGCAGTATTTT. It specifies CASSLGGADTQYF.

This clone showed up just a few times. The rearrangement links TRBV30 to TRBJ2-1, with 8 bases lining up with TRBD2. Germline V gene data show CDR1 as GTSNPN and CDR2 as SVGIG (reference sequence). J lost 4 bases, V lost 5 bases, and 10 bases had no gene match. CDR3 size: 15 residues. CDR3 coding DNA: TGTGCCTGGGATTTGGGGCTAGCGGGTTACAATGAGCAGTTCTTC. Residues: CAWDLGLAGYNEQFF.

CDR3 amino acids: CAWTGGPLGNEQFF. The CDR3 region has the DNA TGTGCCTGGACCGGGGGACCGCTAGGAAATGAGCAGTTCTTC. The chain joins TRBV30 to TRBJ2-1, with D possibly matching TRBD2 (6 bases). The length of the CDR3 is 14 residues. Deletions cut 4 bases from V and 7 bases from J, with 17 bases between. Germline CDR1 reads GTSNPN; CDR2 reads SVGIG (reference sequence).

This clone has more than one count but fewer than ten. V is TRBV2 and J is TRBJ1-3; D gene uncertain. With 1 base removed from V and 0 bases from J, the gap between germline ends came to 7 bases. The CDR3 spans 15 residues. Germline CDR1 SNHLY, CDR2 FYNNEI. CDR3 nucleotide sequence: TGTGCCAGCAGTGAAGAGGAGAGCTCTGGAAACACCATATATTTT. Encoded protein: CASSEEESSGNTIYF.

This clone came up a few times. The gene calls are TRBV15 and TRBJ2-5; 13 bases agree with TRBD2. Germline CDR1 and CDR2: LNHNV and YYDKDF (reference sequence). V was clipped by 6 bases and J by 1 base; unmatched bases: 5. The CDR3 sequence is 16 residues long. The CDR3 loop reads CATREGLAGPQETQYF. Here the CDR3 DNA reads TGTGCCACCAGAGAGGGACTAGCGGGACCCCAAGAGACCCAGTACTTC.

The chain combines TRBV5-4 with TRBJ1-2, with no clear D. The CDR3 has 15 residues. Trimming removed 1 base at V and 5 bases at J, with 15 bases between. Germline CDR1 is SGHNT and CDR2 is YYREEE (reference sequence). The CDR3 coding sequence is TGTGCCAGCAGCTTGCCGAGGTCTAATGAGTATGGCTACACCTTC. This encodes CASSLPRSNEYGYTF.

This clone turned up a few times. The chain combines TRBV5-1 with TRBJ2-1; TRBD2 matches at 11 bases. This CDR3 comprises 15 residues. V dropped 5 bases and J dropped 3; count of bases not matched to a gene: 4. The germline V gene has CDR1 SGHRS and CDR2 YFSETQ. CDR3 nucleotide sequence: TGCGCCAGCAGTTTTACTAGCGGGGGCTACAATGAGCAGTTCTTC. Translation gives CASSFTSGGYNEQFF.

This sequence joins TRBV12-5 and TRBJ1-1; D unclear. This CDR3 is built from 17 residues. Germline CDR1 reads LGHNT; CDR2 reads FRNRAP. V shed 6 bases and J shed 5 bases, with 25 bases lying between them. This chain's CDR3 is CASGLRRIAGVATEAFF. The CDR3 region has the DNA TGTGCTAGTGGCCTCCGTAGGATAGCCGGGGTGGCGACTGAAGCTTTCTTT.

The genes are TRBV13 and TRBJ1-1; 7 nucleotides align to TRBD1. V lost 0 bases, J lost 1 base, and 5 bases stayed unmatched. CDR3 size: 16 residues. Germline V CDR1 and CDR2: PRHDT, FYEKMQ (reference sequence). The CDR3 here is CASSLGIRQGNTEAFF. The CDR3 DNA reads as TGTGCCAGCAGCTTAGGGATTAGACAGGGGAACACTGAAGCTTTCTTT.

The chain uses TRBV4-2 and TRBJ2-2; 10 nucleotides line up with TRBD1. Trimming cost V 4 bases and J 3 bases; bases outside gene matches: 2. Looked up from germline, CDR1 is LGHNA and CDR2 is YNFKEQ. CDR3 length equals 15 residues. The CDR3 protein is CASSRGQGDTGELFF. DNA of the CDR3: TGTGCCAGCAGCCGAGGACAGGGGGACACCGGGGAGCTGTTTTTT.